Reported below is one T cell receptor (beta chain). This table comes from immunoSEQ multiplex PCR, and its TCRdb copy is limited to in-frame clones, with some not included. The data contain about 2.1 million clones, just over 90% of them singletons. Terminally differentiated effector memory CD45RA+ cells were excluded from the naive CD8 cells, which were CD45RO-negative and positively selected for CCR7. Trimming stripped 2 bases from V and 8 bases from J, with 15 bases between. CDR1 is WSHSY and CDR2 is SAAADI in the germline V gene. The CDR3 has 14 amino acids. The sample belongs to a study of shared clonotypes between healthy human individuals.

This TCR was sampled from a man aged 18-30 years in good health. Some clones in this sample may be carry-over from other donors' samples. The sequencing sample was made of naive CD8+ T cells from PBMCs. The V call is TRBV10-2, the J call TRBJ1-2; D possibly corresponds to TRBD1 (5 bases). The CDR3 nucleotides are TGCGCCAGCAGTGAGACCAAAGGGGTACGGGGCTACACCTTC. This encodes CASSETKGVRGYTF.